What follows are 29 T cell receptor beta chains derived from one specimen sequenced in a study of blood T cell repertoires in COVID-19. The table came from immunoSEQ multiplex PCR; TCRdb's copy has only in-frame clones and leaves some out. The table has 70,000 to 90,000 clones, roughly four fifths seen once; the top ten hold 0.95% to 1.5%. The sample taken for sequencing was peripheral blood. The receptors were gathered from a woman aged 80 or over with acute or convalescent COVID-19.

The chain is built from TRBV29-1 and TRBJ2-7; 13 bases align to TRBD2. In germline, CDR1 is SQVTM, CDR2 ANQGSEA. Trimming removed 6 bases from V and 2 bases from J; junction bases left unmatched: 10. The CDR3 contains 16 residues. The CDR3 reads CSVESPGTSGTYEQYF. The DNA for the CDR3 is TGCAGCGTCGAGTCCCCGGGGACTAGCGGGACCTACGAGCAGTACTTC.

This clone occurred a few times. The chain recombines TRBV15 with TRBJ2-7, with 7 nucleotides matching TRBD2. This CDR3 contains 17 residues. From germline, CDR1 is LNHNV and CDR2 YYDKDF (reference sequence). J gave up 2 bases and V 0 bases, and 10 bases lay outside the gene matches. CDR3 DNA: TGTGCCACCAGCAGAGATTCATCGGGGGGTCGGGCCTACGAGCAGTACTTC. As protein: CATSRDSSGGRAYEQYF.

The chain joins TRBV11-2 to TRBJ2-1, with 9 bases fitting TRBD2. The CDR3 is 15 amino acids. Germline loops: CDR1 SGHAT, CDR2 FQNNGV. The V gene end was trimmed by 1 base and the J gene end by 9 bases; junction bases not matched to a gene: 7. The CDR3 bases are TGTGCCAGCAGCTTAGTGGGCGGGGGGGTTGGTGAGCAGTTCTTC. This codes for CASSLVGGGVGEQFF.

This clone is a singleton in its sample. The rearrangement joins TRBV6-5 to TRBJ2-1; 7 nucleotides agree with TRBD1. Germline V CDR1 and CDR2: MNHEY, SVGAGI. This CDR3 is built from 13 residues. V was pared by 7 bases and J by 6 bases, with 6 bases of the junction left unmatched. The CDR3 coding sequence is TGTGCCAGCAAGACCCCAGGGGGCAATGAGCAGTTCTTC. This translates into CASKTPGGNEQFF.

This clone came up once. The rearrangement uses TRBV27 and TRBJ1-2, with 8 bases that match TRBD1. The CDR3 runs 16 residues. V shed 5 bases and J 6 bases; nucleotides not matched to a gene: 14. Germline V gene lookup returns CDR1 MNHEY and CDR2 SMNVEV (reference sequence). This chain's CDR3 is CASSPGPAGGTHGYTF. The DNA for the CDR3 is TGTGCCAGCAGTCCTGGGCCGGCAGGGGGCACGCATGGCTACACCTTC.

The V and J genes are TRBV3-1 (or the pseudogene TRBV3-2) and TRBJ2-5, with D possibly matching TRBD1 (6 bases). Germline V gene data show CDR1 as LGHDT and CDR2 as YNNKEL (reference sequence). V was pared by 3 bases and J by 5 bases, with 13 bases between. The CDR3 sequence is 14 residues long. Here the CDR3 reads CASSQRTAMETQYF. CDR3 in DNA: TGTGCCAGCAGCCAGCGGACAGCGATGGAGACCCAGTACTTC.

The chain links TRBV5-1 to TRBJ2-3, with D perhaps TRBD1 (7 bases). V was clipped by 1 base and J by 3 bases, with 15 bases between them. CDR3 length: 16 amino acids. The germline gives CDR1 SGHRS, CDR2 YFSETQ. CDR3 sequence (DNA): TGCGCCAGCAGCTTGCGAGCAGGGGGGAGAACAGATACGCAGTATTTT. This translates into CASSLRAGGRTDTQYF.

The chain links TRBV25-1 to TRBJ2-3; 9 nucleotides match TRBD1. Trimming cost V 4 bases and J 6 bases; bases outside gene matches: 8. There are 15 residues in the CDR3. Germline CDR1 MGHDK, CDR2 SYGVNS. DNA for the CDR3: TGTGCCAGCAGTGCCCGGGACAGGGTGACCGATACGCAGTATTTT. Translating it yields CASSARDRVTDTQYF.

The gene calls are TRBV11-3 and TRBJ2-7; a weak D match, TRBD2 (6 bases). This CDR3 has 14 residues. Looked up from germline, CDR1 is SGHNT and CDR2 is YENEEA. Trimming stripped 5 bases from V and 4 bases from J, with 15 bases between. This CDR3 is CASSPGTPPYEQYF. The CDR3 DNA follows: TGTGCCAGCAGCCCCGGGACTCCCCCGTACGAGCAGTACTTC.

The V and J genes are TRBV14 and TRBJ1-2, with 7 bases lining up with TRBD1. CDR1 and CDR2 (germline): SGHDN, FVKESK. The CDR3 loop spans 14 amino acids. The ends lost 1 base at V and 8 bases at J; junction bases unmatched: 7. CDR3: CASSQGLRGQGYTF. DNA for the CDR3: TGTGCCAGCAGCCAAGGGTTGAGGGGGCAAGGCTACACCTTC.

The chain combines TRBV9 with TRBJ2-6; D is ambiguous. The CDR3 totals 15 residues. CDR1 SGDLS and CDR2 YYNGEE come from the germline V gene. Trimming shortened V by 3 bases and J by 0 bases, and 7 bases separated the two germline ends. The CDR3 DNA sequence: TGTGCCAGCAGCGATCGTCCCTCTGGGGCCAACGTCCTGACTTTC. Translating it yields CASSDRPSGANVLTF.

The chain has TRBV28 and TRBJ1-5; maybe TRBD1 (5 bases). This CDR3 has 15 residues. Germline values: CDR1 MDHEN, CDR2 SYDVKM. Between the trimmed V and J ends, which lost 6 bases and 4 bases, there was a span of 16 bases. The CDR3: CASSTGGMGNQPQHF. The CDR3 nucleotides read TGTGCCAGCAGCACCGGGGGTATGGGAAATCAGCCCCAGCATTTT. Full variable domain (remainder filled in from reference TRBV28 and TRBJ1-5): DVKVTQSSRYLVKRTGEKVFLECVQDMDHENMFWYRQDPGLGLRLIYFSYDVKMKEKGDIPEGYSVSREKKERFSLILESASTNQTSMYLCASSTGGMGNQPQHFGDGTRLSIL.

The V gene is TRBV9, the J gene TRBJ2-5; D unclear. CDR1 and CDR2 from the germline V gene are SGDLS and YYNGEE. The CDR3 is 14 amino acids. The V and J ends lost 1 base and 2 bases respectively, with 9 bases between them. CDR3: CASSVPSPQETQYF. The DNA for the CDR3 is TGTGCCAGCAGCGTACCTTCCCCGCAAGAGACCCAGTACTTC. Drawing the rest from reference TRBV9 and TRBJ2-5, the complete variable domain is DSGVTQTPKHLITATGQRVTLRCSPRSGDLSVYWYQQSLDQGLQFLIQYYNGEERAKGNILERFSAQQFPDLHSELNLSSLELGDSALYFCASSVPSPQETQYFGPGTRLLVL.

The chain couples TRBV28 to TRBJ1-5; a weak D match, TRBD1 (5 bases). Germline V lookup: CDR1 MDHEN, CDR2 SYDVKM. Deletions cut 5 bases from V and 3 bases from J, with 17 bases between. This CDR3 contains 16 residues. In DNA, the CDR3 is TGTGCCAGCAGTCCCCCGGATGGGGGGGTCAATCAGCCCCAGCATTTT. Translation gives CASSPPDGGVNQPQHF.

V is TRBV2 and J is TRBJ1-5; the D is unclear. Germline values: CDR1 SNHLY, CDR2 FYNNEI. V lost 4 bases, J lost 9 bases, and 16 bases lay in between. This CDR3 is built from 14 residues. The CDR3 region is CASSGTGRGMPQHF. As DNA, the CDR3 is TGTGCCAGCAGTGGGACTGGACGGGGAATGCCCCAGCATTTT.

The genes are TRBV6-5 and TRBJ1-1; D not resolved. Trimming shortened V by 4 bases and J by 6 bases, and 9 bases separated the two germline ends. CDR3 length equals 12 residues. From germline, CDR1 is MNHEY and CDR2 SVGAGI. CDR3 nucleotide sequence: TGTGCCAGCAGTTCACGGGGTTCTGAAGCTTTCTTT. As protein: CASSSRGSEAFF.

In this sample, this clone turned up once. The V and J genes are TRBV5-4 and TRBJ1-2; D call uncertain. This CDR3 is 13 amino acids long. Trimming stripped 1 base from V and 2 bases from J, with 6 bases between. CDR1 is SGHNT and CDR2 is YYREEE in the germline V gene (reference sequence). The CDR3 DNA follows: TGTGCCAGCAGCTTGCCAGGAAACTATGGCTACACCTTC. It encodes CASSLPGNYGYTF.

This clone was recorded once. CDR3 residues: CASSMGGTGNYEQYF. For the CDR3, the DNA is TGTGCCAGCAGCATGGGAGGGACAGGGAACTACGAGCAGTACTTC. This rearrangement joins TRBV6-5 to TRBJ2-7; 9 nucleotides align to TRBD1. The V gene end was trimmed by 6 bases and the J gene end by 3 bases; junction bases not matched to a gene: 9. This CDR3 is 15 amino acids long. The germline V gene encodes CDR1 MNHEY and CDR2 SVGAGI.

CDR3 residues: CASSVRDSSYNEQFF. The CDR3 DNA follows: TGTGCCAGCAGCGTCCGGGACAGTTCCTACAATGAGCAGTTCTTC. The V gene is TRBV5-5, the J gene TRBJ2-1; 7 nucleotides align to TRBD1. This CDR3 is built from 15 residues. Per the germline V gene, CDR1 is SGHKS and CDR2 is YYEKEE (reference sequence). J gave up 1 base and V 4 bases, and 5 bases lay outside the gene matches. Using reference TRBV5-5 and TRBJ2-1 for the parts outside the CDR3, the full variable domain is DAGVTQSPTHLIKTRGQQVTLRCSPISGHKSVSWYQQVLGQGPQFIFQYYEKEERGRGNFPDRFSARQFPNYSSELNVNALLLGDSALYLCASSVRDSSYNEQFFGPGTRLTVL.

V is TRBV7-2 and J is TRBJ2-7, with 13 bases fitting TRBD2. This CDR3 contains 15 residues. V lost 1 base to trimming and J lost 5 bases; unmatched junction nucleotides: 2. CDR1 and CDR2 from the germline V gene are SGHTA and FQGNSA. The CDR3 here is CASSLGLAGGHEQYF. In DNA, the CDR3 is TGTGCCAGCAGCTTAGGACTAGCGGGAGGACACGAGCAGTACTTC.

The rearrangement uses TRBV2 and TRBJ1-2, with D uncertain. Per germline, CDR1 SNHLY and CDR2 FYNNEI. There are 15 residues in the CDR3. V was trimmed by 1 base and J by 5 bases, leaving 14 bases between them. CDR3 sequence (DNA): TGTGCCAGCAGTGAAGTAAACATCCGCTCTTATGGCTACACCTTC. It encodes CASSEVNIRSYGYTF.

The chain recombines TRBV5-6 with TRBJ2-5; no firm D call. The CDR3 consists of 14 residues. Trimming cost V 0 bases and J 3 bases, with 9 bases left between them. Looked up from germline, CDR1 is SGHDT and CDR2 is YYEEEE. The CDR3 bases are TGTGCCAGCAGCTTGGTGCGTACCAAAGAGACCCAGTACTTC. Residues: CASSLVRTKETQYF.

This clone was found a few times. Written as DNA, the CDR3 is TGTGCCAGCAGCGTAGACCCTCCCGGTGGGGCACGGACTGAAGCTTTCTTT. Protein: CASSVDPPGGARTEAFF. The rearrangement links TRBV9 to TRBJ1-1; D might be TRBD1 (5 bases). The CDR3 is 17 residues long. CDR1 and CDR2 from the germline V gene are SGDLS and YYNGEE. V was pared by 0 bases and J by 5 bases, with 20 bases between.

This clone was seen a single time. The chain employs TRBV3-1 (or the pseudogene TRBV3-2) and TRBJ2-3; 10 bases line up with TRBD1. Germline CDR1 reads LGHDT; CDR2 reads YNNKEL (reference sequence). The CDR3 is 16 residues long. Trimming took 3 bases from V and 1 from J; bases not matched to a gene: 4. This CDR3 is CASSHLGTGGTDTQYF. The DNA of the CDR3 is TGTGCCAGCAGCCATCTCGGGACAGGGGGCACAGATACGCAGTATTTT.

The genes are TRBV6-4 and TRBJ2-1; 9 nucleotides agree with TRBD2. CDR3 length equals 13 residues. Germline lookup yields CDR1 MRHNA and CDR2 SNTAGT. The V segment lost 2 bases and the J segment 13 bases; nucleotides outside the gene matches: 6. The CDR3 nucleotides are TGTGCCAGCAGTGACGGTGGTAGCGGGAGACAGTTCTTC. This sequence encodes CASSDGGSGRQFF.

The chain joins TRBV3-1 (or the pseudogene TRBV3-2) to TRBJ1-1, with TRBD1 identical over 7 bases. Trimming cost V 2 bases and J 11 bases; bases outside gene matches: 8. CDR1 and CDR2 from the germline V gene are LGHDT and YNNKEL (reference sequence). This CDR3 is built from 13 residues. CDR3 sequence: CASSQKGDSGAFF. As DNA, the CDR3 is TGTGCCAGCAGCCAAAAGGGGGACAGTGGGGCTTTCTTT.

CDR3 in DNA: TGTGCCACCTCCGGACAGGGGAATTCACCCCTCCACTTT. Residues: CATSGQGNSPLHF. The chain has TRBV3-1 (or the pseudogene TRBV3-2) and TRBJ1-6; TRBD1 matches at 9 bases. Trimming cost V 10 bases and J 7 bases; bases outside gene matches: 5. The CDR3 has 13 residues. Germline CDR1 reads LGHDT; CDR2 reads YNNKEL (reference sequence).

The J gene is TRBJ2-2, the V gene TRBV3-1 (or the pseudogene TRBV3-2); 7 bases map to TRBD1. V dropped 1 base and J dropped 4; count of bases not matched to a gene: 3. This CDR3 comprises 15 residues. Looked up from germline, CDR1 is LGHDT and CDR2 is YNNKEL (reference sequence). As DNA, the CDR3 is TGTGCCAGCAGCCAAGGACAGGGTCGCACCGGGGAGCTGTTTTTT. Amino acid sequence: CASSQGQGRTGELFF.

Notes on this clone: A junction boundary mismatches the germline segment, possibly from a read error. This sequence joins TRBV28 and TRBJ1-4, with D tentatively TRBD1 (5 bases). The CDR3 sequence is 11 residues long. Per the germline V gene, CDR1 is MDHEN and CDR2 is SYDVKM. The DNA for the CDR3 is TGTGCCAGCAGTTTGTTCCGGGACTTATCTTTT. The encoded protein is CASSLFRDLSF.